Listed below are T cell receptor beta chains from one sample, sequenced in a study of blood T cell repertoires in COVID-19. The table came from immunoSEQ multiplex PCR; TCRdb's copy has only in-frame clones and leaves some out. The sample has about 170,000 clones, roughly four fifths seen once; the top ten hold 2% to 2.5%. The sequencing sample was made of peripheral blood. The receptors stem from a woman of 80 years or more with acute or convalescent COVID-19. Each CDR3 is given with its conserved first and last residue. Each record gives: V gene, J gene, clone size, D gene, CDR3 protein, CDR3 DNA. The D gene is left open where the match is weak. Clone size, where shown, is once, few, many, or a class for clones that have expanded.

V gene: TRBV10-3
J gene: TRBJ2-4
clone size: few
D gene: TRBD2
CDR3 protein: CAISESALAGLNIQYF
CDR3 DNA: TGTGCCATCAGTGAGTCCGCGTTAGCGGGCTTAAACATTCAGTACTTC

V gene: TRBV5-6
J gene: TRBJ1-2
clone size: .
D gene: .
CDR3 protein: CASSLAPGRGRYGYTF
CDR3 DNA: TGTGCCAGCAGCTTGGCACCAGGAAGGGGCCGCTATGGCTACACCTTC

V gene: TRBV12-3/TRBV12-4
J gene: TRBJ2-2
clone size: .
D gene: TRBD1
CDR3 protein: CATRQGTTGELFF
CDR3 DNA: TGTGCCACCCGACAGGGGACCACCGGGGAGCTGTTTTTT

V gene: TRBV9
J gene: TRBJ1-4
clone size: .
D gene: .
CDR3 protein: CASSTRAGFPEKLFF
CDR3 DNA: TGTGCCAGCAGCACCCGCGCAGGATTTCCCGAAAAACTGTTTTTT

V gene: TRBV19
J gene: TRBJ1-5
clone size: few
D gene: .
CDR3 protein: CASSKNRDNNQPQHF
CDR3 DNA: TGTGCCAGTAGTAAAAACCGGGACAATAATCAGCCCCAGCATTTT

V gene: TRBV4-3
J gene: TRBJ2-2
clone size: once
D gene: .
CDR3 protein: CASSQEGGGSGWTGELFF
CDR3 DNA: TGCGCCAGCAGCCAAGAAGGTGGAGGTAGCGGATGGACCGGGGAGCTGTTTTTT

V gene: TRBV6-6
J gene: TRBJ1-1
clone size: .
D gene: TRBD1
CDR3 protein: CASSRKTGGLNTEAFF
CDR3 DNA: TGTGCCAGCAGTCGGAAAACAGGGGGGTTGAACACTGAAGCTTTCTTT

V gene: TRBV19
J gene: TRBJ1-1
clone size: .
D gene: TRBD1
CDR3 protein: CASSITGVNTEAFF
CDR3 DNA: TGTGCCAGTAGTATTACAGGGGTGAACACTGAAGCTTTCTTT

V gene: TRBV6-5
J gene: TRBJ1-1
clone size: .
D gene: .
CDR3 protein: CASSTERKAFF
CDR3 DNA: TGTGCCAGCAGTACTGAGAGGAAAGCTTTCTTT

V gene: TRBV19
J gene: TRBJ2-2
clone size: .
D gene: TRBD1
CDR3 protein: CASTGQANTGELFF
CDR3 DNA: TGTGCCAGTACCGGACAGGCGAACACCGGGGAGCTGTTTTTT

V gene: TRBV7-2
J gene: TRBJ1-5
clone size: .
D gene: .
CDR3 protein: CASSSLVGRGWDQPQHF
CDR3 DNA: TGTGCCAGCAGCTCCTTAGTGGGAAGGGGATGGGATCAGCCCCAGCATTTT

V gene: TRBV2
J gene: TRBJ1-5
clone size: .
D gene: .
CDR3 protein: CASSAGSIQPQHF
CDR3 DNA: TGTGCCAGCAGTGCAGGGTCCATCCAGCCCCAGCATTTT

V gene: TRBV2
J gene: TRBJ2-3
clone size: .
D gene: .
CDR3 protein: CASSENRGFPDTQYF
CDR3 DNA: TGTGCCAGTTCCGAAAATCGGGGTTTCCCAGATACGCAGTATTTT

V gene: TRBV5-5
J gene: TRBJ1-4
clone size: .
D gene: .
CDR3 protein: CASSRRTTNEKLFF
CDR3 DNA: TGTGCCAGCAGCCGGCGGACAACTAATGAAAAACTGTTTTTT

V gene: TRBV14
J gene: TRBJ2-2
clone size: .
D gene: .
CDR3 protein: CASARSHTGELFF
CDR3 DNA: TGTGCCAGCGCGCGGTCCCACACCGGGGAGCTGTTTTTT

V gene: TRBV15
J gene: TRBJ1-5
clone size: .
D gene: .
CDR3 protein: CATSRDGVQPQHF
CDR3 DNA: TGTGCCACCAGCAGAGACGGGGTTCAGCCCCAGCATTTT

V gene: TRBV7-6
J gene: TRBJ2-3
clone size: .
D gene: TRBD2
CDR3 protein: CASSLGSGSPDTQYF
CDR3 DNA: TGTGCCAGCAGCTTAGGGAGCGGGAGCCCAGATACGCAGTATTTT

V gene: TRBV14
J gene: TRBJ2-2
clone size: .
D gene: .
CDR3 protein: CASSQAGVNTGELFF
CDR3 DNA: TGTGCCAGCAGCCAAGCGGGGGTGAACACCGGGGAGCTGTTTTTT

V gene: TRBV19
J gene: TRBJ2-1
clone size: .
D gene: TRBD2
CDR3 protein: CASSRWLAGGGDEQFF
CDR3 DNA: TGTGCCAGTAGTAGATGGCTAGCGGGGGGAGGCGATGAGCAGTTCTTC

V gene: TRBV5-8
J gene: TRBJ1-5
clone size: .
D gene: TRBD1
CDR3 protein: CASSSGQGVIGNQPQHF
CDR3 DNA: TGTGCCAGCAGCTCGGGACAGGGGGTGATAGGCAATCAGCCCCAGCATTTT

V gene: TRBV2
J gene: TRBJ1-1
clone size: .
D gene: .
CDR3 protein: CASSLDWNTEAFF
CDR3 DNA: TGTGCCAGCAGTCTCGACTGGAACACTGAAGCTTTCTTT

V gene: TRBV7-8
J gene: TRBJ1-5
clone size: .
D gene: TRBD1
CDR3 protein: CASSLRQGHSNQPQHF
CDR3 DNA: TGTGCCAGCAGCTTGCGACAGGGGCATAGCAATCAGCCCCAGCATTTT

V gene: TRBV30
J gene: TRBJ2-5
clone size: .
D gene: .
CDR3 protein: CAWSSGARETQYF
CDR3 DNA: TGTGCCTGGAGCTCAGGGGCGCGAGAGACCCAGTACTTC

V gene: TRBV28
J gene: TRBJ1-6
clone size: .
D gene: .
CDR3 protein: CASSLYRVSPLHF
CDR3 DNA: TGTGCCAGCAGTTTATACAGGGTATCACCCCTCCACTTT

V gene: TRBV5-4
J gene: TRBJ2-7
clone size: .
D gene: .
CDR3 protein: CASSLRKGDYEQYF
CDR3 DNA: TGTGCCAGCAGCTTGAGAAAGGGGGACTACGAGCAGTACTTC

V gene: TRBV6-2/TRBV6-3
J gene: TRBJ1-5
clone size: few
D gene: TRBD1
CDR3 protein: CASSPPWTGDFSNQPQHF
CDR3 DNA: TGTGCCAGCAGCCCCCCGTGGACAGGGGACTTTAGCAATCAGCCCCAGCATTTT

V gene: TRBV24-1
J gene: TRBJ2-2
clone size: .
D gene: .
CDR3 protein: CATISNTGELFF
CDR3 DNA: TGTGCCACCATTTCTAACACCGGGGAGCTGTTTTTT

V gene: TRBV19
J gene: TRBJ2-7
clone size: .
D gene: .
CDR3 protein: CASSPPGHQSYEQYF
CDR3 DNA: TGTGCCAGTAGTCCCCCCGGACACCAGTCCTACGAGCAGTACTTC

V gene: TRBV27
J gene: TRBJ2-4
clone size: .
D gene: .
CDR3 protein: CASSSVLTKNIQYF
CDR3 DNA: TGTGCCAGCAGTTCTGTCCTTACCAAAAACATTCAGTACTTC

V gene: TRBV27
J gene: TRBJ2-1
clone size: .
D gene: TRBD2
CDR3 protein: CASSSPRGGSPYNEQFF
CDR3 DNA: TGTGCCAGCAGTTCCCCCCGGGGGGGAAGCCCCTACAATGAGCAGTTCTTC

V gene: TRBV7-2
J gene: TRBJ2-3
clone size: .
D gene: TRBD1
CDR3 protein: CASSPDRGQTDTQYF
CDR3 DNA: TGTGCCAGCAGCCCTGACAGGGGGCAGACAGATACGCAGTATTTT

V gene: TRBV30
J gene: TRBJ2-5
clone size: .
D gene: TRBD2
CDR3 protein: CAWISGRTHRGETQYF
CDR3 DNA: TGTGCCTGGATTAGCGGGAGGACACATAGGGGGGAGACCCAGTACTTC

V gene: TRBV12-3/TRBV12-4
J gene: TRBJ1-2
clone size: .
D gene: TRBD1
CDR3 protein: CASSISETGAYTF
CDR3 DNA: TGTGCCAGCAGTATCAGCGAGACAGGGGCCTACACCTTC